This T cell receptor (beta chain) was sequenced for a study of T cell changes during pregnancy in multiple sclerosis. The CDR3 loop spans 15 amino acids. Germline CDR1 reads SGHVS; CDR2 reads FQNEAQ. Trimming took 2 bases from V and 0 from J, leaving 8 bases between them. The assay was immunoSEQ multiplex PCR, and TCRdb's table has in-frame clones only and misses some. This sample carries some 89,000 clones, around 93% of them seen once, and the ten largest clones take 2.5%. Sequencing was performed on peripheral blood, taken in the third trimester of pregnancy. The V call is TRBV7-8, the J call TRBJ1-3; D perhaps matches TRBD1 (5 bases). This receptor was taken from a female donor with multiple sclerosis, enrolled in a pregnancy study. CDR3 DNA: TGTGCCAGCAGCTTAAGGGGCCCCTCTGGAAACACCATATATTTT. The encoded protein is CASSLRGPSGNTIYF.